Listed below are T cell receptor beta chains from one sample, sequenced in a study of tumor and adjacent non-tumor tissue in lung cancer. TCRdb reanalysed the multiplex PCR reads using MiXCR and keeps one entry per CDR3 protein. Of around 80,000 distinct CDR3 sequences in the sample, roughly 80% were seen once. Sample: distant non-tumor lung tissue. These receptors came from a man between 60 and 70 years old with non-small cell lung cancer. Each CDR3 is given with its conserved first and last residue. D genes are given only for firm matches. The listing skips clone size in some rows; elsewhere it reads once, few, many or a size class.

V,size,D,J,CDR3,DNA
TRBV24-1,NA,TRBD1,TRBJ1-2,CSTSDPGQGIDYDYTF,TGTTCCACCAGTGACCCCGGACAGGGAATCGACTATGACTACACCTTC
TRBV11-2,NA,NA,TRBJ2-5,CASGPTMGGPKETQHF,TGTGCCAGCGGCCCCACAATGGGGGGGCCAAAGGAGACCCAGCACTTC
TRBV11-2,NA,TRBD1,TRBJ2-6,CASSLVPKDRPSRPNVLTF,TGTGCCAGCAGCTTAGTTCCAAAGGACAGGCCCTCCAGGCCCAACGTCCTGACTTTC
TRBV11-2,NA,NA,TRBJ2-6,CASSPISETSLLTF,TGTGCCAGCAGTCCTATCTCTGAGACCAGCCTCCTGACTTTC
TRBV6-5,NA,NA,TRBJ1-5,CASSYRGHGSQSQHF,TGTGCCAGCAGTTACAGAGGACATGGTAGTCAGTCCCAGCATTTT
TRBV6-1,NA,NA,TRBJ1-1,CASSSAGSGTETFF,TGTGCTAGCAGCTCCGCGGGGTCAGGCACTGAAACTTTCTTT
TRBV11-2,NA,NA,TRBJ1-2,CASSLPLAGTRGYTF,TGTGCAAGCAGCTTACCTTTGGCAGGGACCAGGGGCTACACCTTC
TRBV5-4,NA,NA,TRBJ2-2,CATSLTVGASNTGELFF,TGTGCCACCAGCCTCACTGTGGGGGCGTCGAACACCGGGGAGCTGTTTTTT
TRBV5-4,NA,NA,TRBJ2-3,CASSHSEFRIDTQYF,TGTGCCAGCAGCCACTCGGAGTTCCGCATAGATACGCAGTATTTT
TRBV6-2/TRBV6-3,once,TRBD1,TRBJ1-5,CASSSLTGCNQPQDF,TGTGCCAGCAGTTCCCTGACAGGGTGCAACCAGCCCCAGGATTTT
TRBV20-1,NA,TRBD2,TRBJ2-1,CCDDSAGGPWNVQFF,TGCTGTGATGACTCAGCGGGGGGGCCTTGGAATGTGCAGTTCTTC
TRBV4-1,NA,TRBD2,TRBJ2-4,CASSREGLAGVRDFQYF,TGCGCCAGCAGCCGAGAAGGGCTAGCGGGGGTTCGCGACTTTCAGTACTTC